This T cell receptor beta chain was obtained from a study of OX40 agonist ivuxolimab in advanced cancers. Only one count was recorded for this clone. Data came from immunoSEQ multiplex PCR; TCRdb stores just in-frame clones and leaves some out. The sample holds tens of thousands of clones, around 82% seen once. The CDR3 runs to 13 residues. The ends were cut back, 0 bases at V and 5 bases at J, with 9 bases in the middle. Germline CDR1 reads SGHRS; CDR2 reads YFSETQ. The chain links TRBV5-1 to TRBJ2-7; the D gene is possibly TRBD2 (6 bases). Material: CD4+ or CD8+ T cells sorted from blood, obtained in a trial of the OX40 agonist ivuxolimab. The TCR comes from an adult with an advanced solid tumor such as melanoma, head and neck, liver or kidney cancer. CDR3 region: CASSLGAGNEQYF. In DNA form, the CDR3 reads TGCGCCAGCAGCTTGGGGGCGGGGAACGAGCAGTACTTC.